This TCR beta chain was found in a study of T cells after yellow fever vaccination. TCRdb fed the 5' RACE reads into MiXCR, producing one record per CDR3 protein. The sample yields approximately 58,000 distinct CDR3 sequences, about 5.6% seen once. This clonotype has ten or more counts. One end of the junction is discordant with germline, which a read error may explain. The input for sequencing was PBMCs, either bulk or a sorted T-cell subset (CD4+, CD8+, memory, or dextramer-sorted; not recorded which), taken on the day of the yellow fever booster vaccination. This sequence was found in a man aged 18-30 years who received the YFV17D yellow fever vaccine.

CDR3 sequence reads: CASSPVTGTSVIF. In nucleotides, the CDR3 is TGTGCCAGCAGTCCCGTTACCGGGACTAGCGTCATCTTC. The rearrangement uses TRBV12-3 or TRBV12-4 and TRBJ2-1, with 10 bases fitting TRBD2. CDR3 length: 13 amino acids.